This TCR beta chain was documented in a study of T cells after yellow fever vaccination. The J segment lost 2 bases and the V segment lost 3 bases, leaving 11 bases of the junction unmatched. Germline V gives CDR1 KGHSH, CDR2 LQKENI. The CDR3 totals 17 residues. TCRdb re-called the 5' RACE reads through MiXCR, storing one row per CDR3 protein. The data contain 400,000 or so distinct CDR3 sequences, more than 9% of them seen just once; the ten biggest clones take up roughly 18%. Material: PBMCs, obtained on the day of the first yellow fever vaccination. The TCR originated in a man between 18 and 29 years old who received the YFV17D yellow fever vaccine. The rearrangement joins TRBV18 to TRBJ1-2; 8 nucleotides agree with TRBD1. Here the CDR3 reads CASSPIPPGQENYGYTF. CDR3 nucleotide sequence: TGTGCCAGCTCACCTATCCCGCCGGGACAGGAAAACTATGGCTACACCTTC.